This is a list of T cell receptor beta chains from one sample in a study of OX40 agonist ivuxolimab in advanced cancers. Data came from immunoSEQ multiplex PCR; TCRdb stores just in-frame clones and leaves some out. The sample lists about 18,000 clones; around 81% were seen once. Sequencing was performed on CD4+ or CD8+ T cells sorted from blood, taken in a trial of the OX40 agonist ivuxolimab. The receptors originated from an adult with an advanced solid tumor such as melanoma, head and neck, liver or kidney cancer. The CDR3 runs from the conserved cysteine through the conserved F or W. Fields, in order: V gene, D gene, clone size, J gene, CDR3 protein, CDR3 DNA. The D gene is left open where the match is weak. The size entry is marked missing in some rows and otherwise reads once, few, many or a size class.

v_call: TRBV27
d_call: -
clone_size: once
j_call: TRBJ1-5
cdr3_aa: CASSVGPNQPQHF
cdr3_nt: TGTGCCAGTTCCGTAGGACCCAATCAGCCCCAGCATTTT

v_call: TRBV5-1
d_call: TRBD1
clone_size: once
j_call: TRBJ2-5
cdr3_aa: CASSRLGQGGSETQYF
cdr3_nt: TGCGCCAGCAGCCGTTTAGGACAGGGAGGCTCGGAGACCCAGTACTTC

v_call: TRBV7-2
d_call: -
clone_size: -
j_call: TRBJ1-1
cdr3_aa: CASSLGIQGLNTEAFF
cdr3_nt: TGTGCCAGCAGCTTAGGTATTCAGGGATTGAACACTGAAGCTTTCTTT

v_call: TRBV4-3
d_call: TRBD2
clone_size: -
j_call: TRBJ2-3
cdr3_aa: CASSQEGILGLAGGPGQYF
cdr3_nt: TGCGCCAGCAGCCAAGAGGGAATATTGGGACTAGCGGGGGGCCCGGGGCAGTATTTT

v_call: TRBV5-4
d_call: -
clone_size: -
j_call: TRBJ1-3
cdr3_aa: CASSFREAGNTIYF
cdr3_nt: TGTGCCAGCAGCTTCAGGGAGGCTGGAAACACCATATATTTT

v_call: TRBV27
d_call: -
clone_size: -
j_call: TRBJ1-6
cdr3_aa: CASRGGSSPLHF
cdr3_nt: TGTGCCAGCAGGGGTGGTAGTTCACCCCTCCACTTT

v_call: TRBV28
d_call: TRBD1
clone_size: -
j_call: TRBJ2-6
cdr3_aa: CASRTGTGVVGANVLTF
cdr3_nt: TGTGCCAGCAGAACCGGGACAGGGGTAGTTGGGGCCAACGTCCTGACTTTC

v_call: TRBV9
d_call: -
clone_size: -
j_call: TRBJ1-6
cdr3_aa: CASSLRTDTYNSPLHF
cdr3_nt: TGTGCCAGCAGCCTCCGGACGGACACCTATAATTCACCCCTCCACTTT

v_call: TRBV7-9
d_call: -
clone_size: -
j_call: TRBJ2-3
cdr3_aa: CASSPIHLADTQYF
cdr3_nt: TGTGCCAGCAGCCCGATCCACCTGGCAGATACGCAGTATTTT

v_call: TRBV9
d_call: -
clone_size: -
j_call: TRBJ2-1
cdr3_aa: CASSPTPSSYNEQFF
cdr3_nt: TGTGCCAGCAGCCCGACACCAAGCTCCTACAATGAGCAGTTCTTC

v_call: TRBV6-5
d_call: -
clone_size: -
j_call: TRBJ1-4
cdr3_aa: CASSYGQLNEKLFF
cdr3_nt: TGTGCCAGCAGTTACGGGCAGCTTAATGAAAAACTGTTTTTT

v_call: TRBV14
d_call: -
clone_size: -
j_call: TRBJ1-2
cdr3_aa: CASSQDSWYDGYTF
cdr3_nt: TGTGCCAGCAGCCAAGATTCATGGTACGATGGCTACACCTTC

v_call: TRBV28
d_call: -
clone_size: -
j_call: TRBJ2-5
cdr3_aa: CASSLGSWGGPIETQYF
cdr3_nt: TGTGCCAGCAGTTTAGGGTCCTGGGGGGGGCCGATAGAGACCCAGTACTTC

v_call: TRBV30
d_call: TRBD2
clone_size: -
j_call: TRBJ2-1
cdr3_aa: CAWSPGLAGGRQFF
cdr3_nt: TGTGCCTGGAGCCCGGGACTAGCGGGGGGGCGGCAGTTCTTC

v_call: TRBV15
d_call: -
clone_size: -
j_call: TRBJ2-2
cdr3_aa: CATSRVGRPNTGELFF
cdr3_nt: TGTGCCACCAGCAGAGTTGGCCGTCCGAACACCGGGGAGCTGTTTTTT

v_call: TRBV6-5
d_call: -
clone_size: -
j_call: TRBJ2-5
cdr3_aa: CASKGYQETQYF
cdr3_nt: TGTGCCAGCAAAGGATACCAAGAGACCCAGTACTTC

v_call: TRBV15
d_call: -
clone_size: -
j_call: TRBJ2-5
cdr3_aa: CATSRDGISQETQYF
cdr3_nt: TGTGCCACCAGCAGAGATGGGATCTCCCAAGAGACCCAGTACTTC

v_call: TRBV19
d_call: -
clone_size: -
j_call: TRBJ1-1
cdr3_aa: CASSTWGNTEAFF
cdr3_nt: TGTGCCAGTAGTACCTGGGGGAACACTGAAGCTTTCTTT

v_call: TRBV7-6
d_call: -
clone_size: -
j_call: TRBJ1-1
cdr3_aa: CASSLTVNTEAFF
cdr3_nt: TGTGCCAGCAGCTTAACGGTTAACACTGAAGCTTTCTTT

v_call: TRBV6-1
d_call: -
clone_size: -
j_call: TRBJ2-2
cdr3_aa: CASSELGWAAGELFF
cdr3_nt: TGTGCCAGCAGTGAATTGGGGTGGGCAGCGGGGGAGCTGTTTTTT

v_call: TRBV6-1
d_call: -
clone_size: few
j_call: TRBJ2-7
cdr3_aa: CAVINRDAGEQYF
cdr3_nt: TGTGCCGTGATCAACCGGGACGCCGGGGAGCAGTACTTC

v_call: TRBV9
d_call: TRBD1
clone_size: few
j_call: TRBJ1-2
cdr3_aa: CASSAFQGGDGYTF
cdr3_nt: TGTGCCAGCAGCGCATTTCAGGGGGGAGATGGCTACACCTTC

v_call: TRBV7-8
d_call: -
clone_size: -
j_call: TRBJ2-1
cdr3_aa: CASSLEGGGTYNEQFF
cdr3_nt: TGTGCCAGCAGCTTAGAGGGGGGGGGTACCTACAATGAGCAGTTCTTC

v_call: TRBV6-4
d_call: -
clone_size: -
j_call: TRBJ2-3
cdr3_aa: CASSDWLGTSTDTQYF
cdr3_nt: TGTGCCAGCAGTGACTGGTTGGGGACTAGCACAGATACGCAGTATTTT

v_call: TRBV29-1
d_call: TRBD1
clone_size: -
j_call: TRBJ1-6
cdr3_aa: CSTRTGRNSPLHF
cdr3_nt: TGCAGCACCCGGACAGGCCGGAATTCACCCCTCCACTTT

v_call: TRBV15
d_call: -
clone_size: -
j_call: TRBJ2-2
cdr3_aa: CATSRDGRDPRGTGELFF
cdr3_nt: TGTGCCACCAGCAGAGATGGCCGGGATCCGAGGGGCACCGGGGAGCTGTTTTTT

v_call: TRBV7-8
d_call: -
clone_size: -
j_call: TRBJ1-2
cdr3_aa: CASSLGNSNYGYTF
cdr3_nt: TGTGCCAGCAGCTTAGGCAACAGTAACTATGGCTACACCTTC

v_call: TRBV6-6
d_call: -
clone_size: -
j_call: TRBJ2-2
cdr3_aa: CASSYSLAGELFF
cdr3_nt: TGTGCCAGCAGTTACAGCCTAGCGGGGGAGCTGTTTTTT

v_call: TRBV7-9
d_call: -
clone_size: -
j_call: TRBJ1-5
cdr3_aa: CASVGGGNQPQHF
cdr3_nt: TGTGCTAGTGTAGGGGGGGGCAATCAGCCCCAGCATTTT

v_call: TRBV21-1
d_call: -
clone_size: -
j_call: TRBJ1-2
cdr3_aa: CALCETGYGYTF
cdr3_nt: TGTGCCTTGTGCGAGACAGGCTATGGCTACACCTTC

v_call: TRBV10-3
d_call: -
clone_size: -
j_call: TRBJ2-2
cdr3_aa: CAISESGRGPPGELFF
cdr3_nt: TGTGCCATCAGTGAGTCGGGTCGGGGGCCGCCCGGGGAGCTGTTTTTT

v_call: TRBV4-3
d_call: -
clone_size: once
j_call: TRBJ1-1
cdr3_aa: CASSQDNEQFNTEAFF
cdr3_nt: TGCGCCAGCAGCCAAGATAATGAACAGTTTAACACTGAAGCTTTCTTT

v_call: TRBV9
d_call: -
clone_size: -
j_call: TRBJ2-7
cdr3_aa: CASSLAQEQYF
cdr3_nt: TGTGCCAGCAGCCTAGCGCAGGAGCAGTACTTC

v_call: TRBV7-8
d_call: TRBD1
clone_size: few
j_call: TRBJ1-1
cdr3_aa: CASSLSSQGYTEAFF
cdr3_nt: TGTGCCAGCAGCTTATCCTCACAGGGGTACACTGAAGCTTTCTTT

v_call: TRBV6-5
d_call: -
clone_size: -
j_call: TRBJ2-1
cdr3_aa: CASSPGRRDEQFF
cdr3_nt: TGTGCCAGCAGTCCGGGGAGACGCGATGAGCAGTTCTTC

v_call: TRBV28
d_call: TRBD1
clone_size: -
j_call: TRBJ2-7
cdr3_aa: CASELGQGSYEQYF
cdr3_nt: TGTGCCAGCGAATTGGGACAGGGCTCTTACGAGCAGTACTTC

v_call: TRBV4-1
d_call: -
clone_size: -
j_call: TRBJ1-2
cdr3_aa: CASSQESMYRAPVVYGYTF
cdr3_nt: TGCGCCAGCAGCCAAGAAAGCATGTATCGGGCCCCGGTAGTCTATGGCTACACCTTC

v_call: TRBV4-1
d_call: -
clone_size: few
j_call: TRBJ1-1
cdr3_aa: CASSHNQGTEAFF
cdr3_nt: TGCGCCAGCAGCCATAACCAGGGCACTGAAGCTTTCTTT

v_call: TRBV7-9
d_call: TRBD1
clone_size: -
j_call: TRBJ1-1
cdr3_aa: CASSIRTGPNTEAFF
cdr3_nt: TGTGCCAGCAGCATCCGGACAGGACCGAACACTGAAGCTTTCTTT

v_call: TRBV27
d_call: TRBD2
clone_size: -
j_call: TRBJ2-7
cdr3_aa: CASSFSLAGAYEQYF
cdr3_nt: TGTGCCAGCAGTTTCTCCCTAGCGGGAGCCTACGAGCAGTACTTC

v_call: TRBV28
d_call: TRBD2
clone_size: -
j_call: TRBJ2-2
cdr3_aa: CASMQHSGEYTGELFF
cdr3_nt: TGTGCCAGCATGCAACATAGCGGGGAGTACACCGGGGAGCTGTTTTTT

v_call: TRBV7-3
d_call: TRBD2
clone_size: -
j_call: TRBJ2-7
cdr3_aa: CASSPGRASGGYEQYF
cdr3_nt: TGTGCCAGCAGCCCCGGGCGGGCTAGCGGGGGCTACGAGCAGTACTTC

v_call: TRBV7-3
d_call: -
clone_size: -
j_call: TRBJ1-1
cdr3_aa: CASSAGDEAFF
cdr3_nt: TGTGCCAGCAGCGCTGGGGATGAAGCTTTCTTT

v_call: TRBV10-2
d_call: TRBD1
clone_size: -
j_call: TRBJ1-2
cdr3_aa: CASRDRGRAYGYTF
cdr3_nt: TGCGCCAGCAGAGACAGGGGGCGCGCCTATGGCTACACCTTC

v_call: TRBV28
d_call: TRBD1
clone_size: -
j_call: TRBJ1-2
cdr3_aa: CASWGTGGRADGYTF
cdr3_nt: TGTGCCAGCTGGGGGACAGGGGGCAGGGCGGATGGCTACACCTTC

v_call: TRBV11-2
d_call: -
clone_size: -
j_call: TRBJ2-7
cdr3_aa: CASSPGRETGFHEQYF
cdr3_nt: TGTGCCAGCAGCCCGGGTCGGGAGACAGGGTTCCACGAGCAGTACTTC

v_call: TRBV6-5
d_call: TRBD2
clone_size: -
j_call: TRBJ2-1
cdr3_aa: CASKKLAGQLAEQFF
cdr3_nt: TGTGCCAGCAAAAAACTAGCGGGTCAACTGGCTGAGCAGTTCTTC

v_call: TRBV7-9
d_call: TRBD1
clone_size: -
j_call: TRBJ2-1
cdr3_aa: CASRPTGGSEQFF
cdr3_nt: TGTGCCAGCAGACCAACAGGGGGCAGTGAGCAGTTCTTC

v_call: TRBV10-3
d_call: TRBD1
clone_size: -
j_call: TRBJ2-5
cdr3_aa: CAISSLSGQFQETQYF
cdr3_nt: TGTGCCATCTCTTCGCTTTCGGGACAGTTCCAAGAGACCCAGTACTTC

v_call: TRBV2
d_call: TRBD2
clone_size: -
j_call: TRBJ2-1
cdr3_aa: CASSEASGGAYEQFF
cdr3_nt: TGTGCCAGCAGTGAGGCTAGCGGGGGGGCCTATGAGCAGTTCTTC

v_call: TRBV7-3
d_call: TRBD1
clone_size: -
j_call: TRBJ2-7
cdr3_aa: CASRPQGDYEQYF
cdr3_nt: TGTGCCAGCAGGCCCCAGGGGGATTACGAGCAGTACTTC

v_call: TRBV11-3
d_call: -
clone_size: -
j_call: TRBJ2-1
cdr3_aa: CASSGPRDNNEQFF
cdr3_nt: TGTGCCAGCAGCGGCCCCCGGGACAACAATGAGCAGTTCTTC

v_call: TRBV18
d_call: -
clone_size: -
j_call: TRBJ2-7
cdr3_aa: CASSPPGDEQYF
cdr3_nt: TGTGCCAGCTCACCACCTGGGGACGAGCAGTACTTC

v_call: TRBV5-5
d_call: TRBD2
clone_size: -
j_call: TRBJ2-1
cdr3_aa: CASSSLAGSGLTDEQFF
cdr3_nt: TGTGCCAGCAGCTCCTTAGCGGGGTCGGGGTTAACAGATGAGCAGTTCTTC

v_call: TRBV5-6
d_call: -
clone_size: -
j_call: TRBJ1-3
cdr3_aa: CASSYRWWSAGQSGNTIYF
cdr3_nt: TGTGCCAGCAGCTATCGGTGGTGGTCGGCAGGCCAGTCTGGAAACACCATATATTTT